This passage covers 8 T cell receptor beta chains from one sample sequenced in a study of blood T cells in healthy people across ages. Combining a sample-barcoded 5' primer with a J-beta primer mix, a second PCR ran for 7 to 11 cycles. TCRdb independently ran MiXCR on the 5' RACE reads; one entry per CDR3 protein. The sample includes around 780,000 distinct CDR3 sequences, 20% to 30% of them seen just once. A further study also used this sample, focusing on T cells of mothers and their children.

Input material: blood. The receptors were sampled from a boy younger than 18 in good health.

This clonotype showed up just a few times. V and J are TRBV7-9 and TRBJ2-5; 7 nucleotides agree with TRBD1. The J call may be in error: the DNA end matches TRBJ2-7 better. CDR1 is SEHNR and CDR2 is FQNEAQ in the germline V gene (reference sequence). The CDR3 runs 14 residues. The CDR3 protein is CASSHDTGDHEQYF. CDR3 in DNA: TGTGCCAGCAGCCACGATACAGGGGATCACGAGCAGTACTTC.

The chain couples TRBV4-2 to TRBJ2-1, with 12 nucleotides matching TRBD2. The germline gives CDR1 LGHNA, CDR2 YNFKEQ. The CDR3 is made up of 16 amino acids. J lost 16 bases, V lost 1 base, and 14 bases had no gene match. CDR3 residues: CASSQGGDPGTSGHFF. CDR3 sequence (DNA): TGTGCCAGCAGCCAAGGAGGGGACCCCGGGACTAGCGGGCATTTCTTC.

This clonotype was picked up a small number of times. V and J are TRBV30 and TRBJ2-7; D might be TRBD1 (6 bases). The CDR3 runs to 15 residues. V was shortened by 3 bases and J by 3 bases, with 18 bases between the two germline ends. Per germline, CDR1 GTSNPN and CDR2 SVGIG (reference sequence). This chain's CDR3 is CAWSPGQGFFYEQYF. In nucleotides, the CDR3 is TGTGCCTGGAGCCCCGGGCAGGGGTTCTTCTACGAGCAGTACTTC.

The chain uses TRBV4-3 and TRBJ2-1; D gene uncertain. This CDR3 has 16 residues. V shed 1 base and J shed 0 bases, with 10 bases lying between them. CDR1 LGHNA and CDR2 YSLEER come from the germline V gene. The CDR3 DNA reads as TGCGCCAGCAGCCAAGTCCTCGAGAGCTCCTACAATGAGCAGTTCTTC. It is translated as CASSQVLESSYNEQFF.

CDR3 nucleotides: TGTGCCAGCAGCTTGGGTGGGGACAGGGGTTCCACTGAAGCTTTCTTT. The encoded protein is CASSLGGDRGSTEAFF. This chain links TRBV7-9 with TRBJ1-1; 10 nucleotides align to TRBD1. Germline assignment: CDR1 SEHNR and CDR2 FQNEAQ (reference sequence). Trimming cost V 3 bases and J 4 bases; bases outside gene matches: 8. The CDR3 totals 16 residues.

The chain has TRBV6-6 and TRBJ2-7; possibly TRBD1 for D (5 bases). Germline CDR1 reads MNHNY; CDR2 reads SVGAGI (reference sequence). The CDR3 length is 14 residues. Trimming removed 7 bases from V and 5 bases from J, with 18 bases in between. The CDR3 spells CASKPRAGPHEQYF. CDR3 DNA: TGTGCCAGCAAGCCCCGTGCAGGGCCCCACGAGCAGTACTTC.

Only a few counts were recorded for this clonotype. The gene calls are TRBV2 and TRBJ2-6, with 9 bases that match TRBD1. There are 18 residues in the CDR3. Germline lookup yields CDR1 SNHLY and CDR2 FYNNEI. Trimming removed 6 bases from V and 2 bases from J; junction bases left unmatched: 11. The CDR3 reads CASRQDRGASTGANVLTF. The CDR3, as DNA: TGTGCCAGCAGGCAGGACAGGGGCGCCTCGACTGGGGCCAACGTCCTGACTTTC.

This chain links TRBV7-2 with TRBJ2-5; 11 bases are a match to TRBD1. The better agreement between TRBJ2-7 and the DNA end casts doubt on the J call. Germline CDR1 is SGHTA and CDR2 is FQGNSA. This CDR3 has 16 amino acids. In nucleotides, the CDR3 is TGTGCCAGCAGCTTCGTCGGGACAGGGGGTATCTACGAGCAGTACTTC. The encoded protein is CASSFVGTGGIYEQYF.